The 5 T cell receptor beta chains given below trace back to one sample, sequenced in a study of identical twins. TCRdb re-analysed the 5' RACE reads in MiXCR, keeping a single row per CDR3 protein. Altogether under 250,000 distinct CDR3 sequences are present, 6% to 8% being singletons, with the ten largest covering over 5%. The same sample was also used in a study of yellow fever vaccine responses in identical twins.

Material: CD8+ T cells sorted from blood. The receptors were sampled from a woman aged 18-29 years in good health.

This clonotype appeared many times. This chain links TRBV4-2 with TRBJ2-1, with TRBD2 matching 8 bases. The CDR3 has 15 amino acids. Looked up from germline, CDR1 is LGHNA and CDR2 is YNFKEQ. Trimming removed 0 bases from V and 2 bases from J; junction bases left unmatched: 0. Here the CDR3 reads CASSQDGGAYNEQFF. The CDR3 DNA sequence: TGTGCCAGCAGCCAAGACGGGGGGGCCTACAATGAGCAGTTCTTC.

A word on this clonotype: At one of its ends the junction is not consistent with the germline gene, which may arise from a read error. The gene calls are TRBV4-1 and TRBJ2-7; tentative D call: TRBD2 (6 bases). In germline, CDR1 is MGHRA, CDR2 YSYEKL. The CDR3 sequence is 14 residues long. Here the CDR3 reads CASSQEWSSGDAHF. Written as DNA, the CDR3 is TGCGCCAGCAGCCAAGAATGGTCTTCGGGAGACGCGCACTTC.

V usage is TRBV5-6 and J usage is TRBJ2-3, with TRBD2 as a possible D gene (6 bases). Germline CDR1 SGHDT, CDR2 YYEEEE. Trimming removed 3 bases from V and 6 bases from J, with 8 bases in between. This CDR3 spans 12 amino acids. The CDR3 coding sequence is TGTGCCAGCAGCTGGACTATGGATACGCAGTATTTT. Its protein is CASSWTMDTQYF.

This clonotype was recorded at least ten times. The chain has TRBV10-3 and TRBJ1-1; 10 nucleotides match TRBD1. In germline, CDR1 is ENHRY, CDR2 SYGVKD. With V trimmed by 3 bases and J by 3 bases, 4 bases remained unmatched. The CDR3 covers 15 residues. CDR3 nucleotides: TGTGCCATCAGTGAAGGCGGGACAGGGGACACTGAAGCTTTCTTT. Translation: CAISEGGTGDTEAFF.

This chain links TRBV12-3 or TRBV12-4 with TRBJ2-7, with 10 bases fitting TRBD2. This CDR3 is built from 15 residues. Trimming cost V 4 bases and J 0 bases; bases outside gene matches: 3. The CDR3 region is CASSSSSGSSYEQYF. CDR3 nucleotides: TGTGCCAGCAGTTCATCTAGCGGGAGCTCCTACGAGCAGTACTTC.